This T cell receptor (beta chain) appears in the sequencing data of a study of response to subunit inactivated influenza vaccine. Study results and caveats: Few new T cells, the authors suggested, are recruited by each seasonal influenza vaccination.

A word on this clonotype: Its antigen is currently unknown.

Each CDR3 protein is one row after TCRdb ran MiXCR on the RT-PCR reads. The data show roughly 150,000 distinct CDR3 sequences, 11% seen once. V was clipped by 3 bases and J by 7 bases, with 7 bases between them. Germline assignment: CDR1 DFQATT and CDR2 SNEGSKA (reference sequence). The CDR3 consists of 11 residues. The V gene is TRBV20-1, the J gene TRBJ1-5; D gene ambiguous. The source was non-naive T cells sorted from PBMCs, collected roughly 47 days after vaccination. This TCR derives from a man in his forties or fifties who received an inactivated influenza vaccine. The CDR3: CSASYAQPQHF. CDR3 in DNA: TGCAGTGCTAGTTATGCCCAGCCCCAGCATTTT.